This passage covers 6 T cell receptor beta chains from one sample sequenced in a study of T-cell reconstitution after alpha-beta-depleted transplantation in children. Preparation of the TCRbeta library was carried out with unique molecular identifiers. One entry per CDR3 protein results from TCRdb running MiXCR on the PCR reads. Of approximately 82,000 distinct CDR3 sequences listed, 15% to 20% are singletons. This specimen was PBMCs, mostly from graft donor cells, taken 360 days after TCRalphabeta/CD19-depleted stem cell transplant. The receptors were sampled from a male patient aged 2-10 years who had a stem cell transplant for acute lymphoblastic leukemia, so the T cells may come from the graft donor.

This clonotype appeared a few times. The chain links TRBV5-1 to TRBJ2-3; TRBD2 agrees at 12 bases. V shed 0 bases, J shed 4 bases, and the junction held 0 bases outside the gene matches. The CDR3 has 15 amino acids. Germline V gene sequence: CDR1 SGHRS, CDR2 YFSETQ. The CDR3 nucleotides read TGCGCCAGCAGCTTGGGACTAGCGGGAGCAGATACGCAGTATTTT. Translating it yields CASSLGLAGADTQYF.

The chain joins TRBV20-1 to TRBJ2-1, with 10 positions matching TRBD2. This CDR3 contains 14 residues. The junction had 4 bases not matched to a gene; V was cut back by 2 bases and J by 6 bases. CDR1 and CDR2 (germline): DFQATT, SNEGSKA (reference sequence). CDR3 DNA: TGCAGTGCTAGAAAGCGGGAGGGCCGCAATGAGCAGTTCTTC. Amino acid sequence: CSARKREGRNEQFF.

The chain recombines TRBV19 with TRBJ1-2; no reliable D call. Germline V gene data show CDR1 as LNHDA and CDR2 as SQIVND (reference sequence). The CDR3 is 14 amino acids. Trimming cost V 6 bases and J 5 bases, with 16 bases left between them. This chain's CDR3 is CASRVQEGRYGYTF. As DNA, the CDR3 is TGTGCCAGTAGGGTCCAGGAAGGAAGATATGGCTACACCTTC. Variable domain in full (rest from reference TRBV19 and TRBJ1-2): DGGITQSPKYLFRKEGQNVTLSCEQNLNHDAMYWYRQDPGQGLRLIYYSQIVNDFQKGDIAEGYSVSREKKESFPLTVTSAQKNPTAFYLCASRVQEGRYGYTFGSGTRLTVV.

This clonotype was found once. V is TRBV6-5 and J is TRBJ2-5; no firm D call. In germline, CDR1 is MNHEY, CDR2 SVGAGI. The length of the CDR3 is 13 residues. V gave up 2 bases and J gave up 3 bases, with 7 bases separating them. CDR3 protein: CASSYVEEETQYF. The CDR3 nucleotides are TGTGCCAGCAGTTACGTGGAAGAAGAGACCCAGTACTTC.

This clonotype appeared a few times. The chain uses TRBV11-2 and TRBJ2-2, with D hard to call. Germline V CDR1 and CDR2: SGHAT, FQNNGV. The CDR3 consists of 16 residues. V lost 5 bases, J lost 4 bases, and 17 bases lay in between. The DNA for the CDR3 is TGTGCCAGCAGCCGAGCACATTCAGAGTTCACCGGGGAGCTGTTTTTT. Protein sequence: CASSRAHSEFTGELFF.

In this sample, this clonotype turned up a few times. DNA of the CDR3: TGTGCCAGCAGAAGGGGGTATACTGAAGCTTTCTTT. This encodes CASRRGYTEAFF. The chain combines TRBV2 with TRBJ1-1; TRBD1 is a possible D gene (6 bases). The CDR3 has 12 amino acids. Trimming cost V 6 bases and J 5 bases, with 10 bases left between them. The germline V gene has CDR1 SNHLY and CDR2 FYNNEI.